These 25 T cell receptor beta chains share one sample of origin, sequenced in a study of OX40 agonist ivuxolimab in advanced cancers. Sequencing used immunoSEQ multiplex PCR; TCRdb keeps in-frame clones, though not all of them. The top ten clones hold approximately 0.63% of a sample with approximately 76,000 clones, 65% to 90% of them seen once. The sequencing used CD4+ or CD8+ T cells sorted from blood, collected in a trial of the OX40 agonist ivuxolimab. Source of these receptors: an adult with an advanced solid tumor such as melanoma, head and neck, liver or kidney cancer.

The rearrangement uses TRBV9 and TRBJ1-4, with 10 bases aligning to TRBD1. The germline gives CDR1 SGDLS, CDR2 YYNGEE. The CDR3 length is 16 residues. With V trimmed by 0 bases and J by 8 bases, 7 bases remained unmatched. The CDR3 sequence: CASSVGQGAQPEKLFF. The CDR3 bases are TGTGCCAGCAGCGTAGGACAGGGGGCCCAACCGGAAAAACTGTTTTTT.

This clone was observed a handful of times. This CDR3 reads CASSLRTDTEAFF. The CDR3 coding sequence is TGCGCCAGCAGCTTACGAACAGACACTGAAGCTTTCTTT. The V call is TRBV5-1, the J call TRBJ1-1, with D unresolved. The CDR3 sequence is 13 residues long. Looked up from germline, CDR1 is SGHRS and CDR2 is YFSETQ. The ends were cut back, 2 bases at V and 3 bases at J, with 8 bases in the middle.

The chain uses TRBV29-1 and TRBJ2-7, with D possibly matching TRBD1 (5 bases). This CDR3 region has 14 residues. Germline V gene data show CDR1 as SQVTM and CDR2 as ANQGSEA. Between the trimmed V and J ends, which lost 2 bases and 0 bases, there was a span of 11 bases. The CDR3 protein is CSVERLDNSYEQYF. The CDR3 bases are TGCAGCGTTGAACGGTTGGACAACTCCTACGAGCAGTACTTC.

V usage is TRBV7-9 and J usage is TRBJ2-3; D ambiguous. V shed 8 bases and J shed 2 bases, with 11 bases lying between them. This CDR3 is built from 13 residues. CDR1 and CDR2 from the germline V gene are SEHNR and FQNEAQ (reference sequence). The chain's CDR3 is CASGRRATDTQYF. The DNA for the CDR3 is TGTGCCAGCGGGCGGCGCGCCACAGATACGCAGTATTTT.

The rearrangement uses TRBV19 and TRBJ2-3; 11 positions match TRBD2. Losses at the gene ends were 3 bases for V and 0 bases for J; bases not matched to a gene: 5. Germline V gives CDR1 LNHDA, CDR2 SQIVND (reference sequence). The CDR3 is 17 residues long. The DNA for the CDR3 is TGTGCCAGTAGTATCTACCCTAGCGGGGGGAGCACAGATACGCAGTATTTT. This gives the protein CASSIYPSGGSTDTQYF. The full variable domain, its missing parts supplied by reference TRBV19 and TRBJ2-3, is DGGITQSPKYLFRKEGQNVTLSCEQNLNHDAMYWYRQDPGQGLRLIYYSQIVNDFQKGDIAEGYSVSREKKESFPLTVTSAQKNPTAFYLCASSIYPSGGSTDTQYFGPGTRLTVL.

The chain has TRBV19 and TRBJ2-2; TRBD2 is a possible D gene (5 bases). V dropped 6 bases and J dropped 7 bases, with 9 bases sitting between them. Germline CDR1 is LNHDA and CDR2 is SQIVND (reference sequence). The CDR3 runs 12 residues. CDR3 sequence reads: CASSMEVGELFF. The CDR3 region has the DNA TGTGCCAGTAGCATGGAGGTCGGGGAGCTGTTTTTT.

The rearrangement uses TRBV7-6 and TRBJ2-7, with a weak D call TRBD1 (5 bases). The CDR3 extends over 13 amino acids. V was cut by 5 bases and J by 3 bases, with 11 bases left in between. CDR1 and CDR2 from the germline V gene are SGHVS and FNYEAQ. CDR3 in amino acids: CASSPTELYEQYF. The CDR3 DNA is TGTGCCAGCAGCCCGACAGAACTCTACGAGCAGTACTTC.

The chain carries TRBV7-9 and TRBJ1-1; D is unclear. The V gene lost 5 bases and the J gene lost 1 base, with 14 bases spanning the gap. The CDR3 extends over 15 amino acids. Germline V lookup: CDR1 SEHNR, CDR2 FQNEAQ (reference sequence). The CDR3 reads CASSQGQARNTEAFF. The CDR3 DNA is TGTGCCAGCAGCCAAGGGCAGGCACGGAACACTGAAGCTTTCTTT.

V usage is TRBV5-1 and J usage is TRBJ1-2; D perhaps matches TRBD1 (5 bases). The CDR3 runs to 14 residues. Germline V gene lookup returns CDR1 SGHRS and CDR2 YFSETQ. Trimming removed 5 bases at V and 6 bases at J, with 17 bases between. The DNA for the CDR3 is TGCGCCAGCAGGGCCGGGGCAGGGTCTCATGGCTACACCTTC. It codes for CASRAGAGSHGYTF.

The chain couples TRBV7-2 to TRBJ2-5; possible D gene TRBD1, 5 bases. Trimming took 10 bases from V and 3 from J, leaving 15 bases between them. The germline CDR1 and CDR2 sequences are SGHTA and FQGNSA. The CDR3 runs 13 residues. The CDR3 region is CATRRLGEETQYF. The CDR3 DNA is TGTGCCACCCGCAGGTTAGGGGAAGAGACCCAGTACTTC.

This chain joins TRBV7-2 and TRBJ2-5; 11 bases align to TRBD2. The CDR3 loop spans 16 amino acids. In germline, CDR1 is SGHTA, CDR2 FQGNSA. The J segment lost 2 bases and the V segment lost 2 bases, leaving 4 bases of the junction unmatched. CDR3: CASSLLASGGQETQYF. Written as DNA, the CDR3 is TGTGCCAGCAGCTTATTGGCTAGCGGGGGGCAAGAGACCCAGTACTTC.

The chain employs TRBV4-1 and TRBJ2-3; no clear D. V was shortened by 0 bases and J by 0 bases, with 10 bases between the two germline ends. The CDR3 length is 16 residues. Germline V gives CDR1 MGHRA, CDR2 YSYEKL. The CDR3 here is CASSQDRLVSTDTQYF. CDR3 coding DNA: TGCGCCAGCAGCCAAGATCGGCTGGTTAGCACAGATACGCAGTATTTT.

In DNA form, the CDR3 reads TGTGCCAGCAGGCTTACGACAGGGGAGGAAACTGAAGCTTTCTTT. Residues: CASRLTTGEETEAFF. The gene calls are TRBV7-6 and TRBJ1-1; 8 nucleotides line up with TRBD1. The CDR3 extends over 15 amino acids. Trimming cost V 6 bases and J 5 bases; bases outside gene matches: 11. The germline CDR1 and CDR2 sequences are SGHVS and FNYEAQ.

The J gene is TRBJ2-2, the V gene TRBV5-5; D possibly corresponds to TRBD2 (5 bases). The V gene lost 4 bases and the J gene lost 3 bases, with 10 bases spanning the gap. The CDR3 is 14 residues long. Germline CDR1 is SGHKS and CDR2 is YYEKEE (reference sequence). The CDR3 protein is CASSTGLYTGELFF. The CDR3, as DNA: TGTGCCAGCAGCACCGGACTTTACACCGGGGAGCTGTTTTTT.

This chain joins TRBV5-4 and TRBJ2-3, with 7 bases lining up with TRBD2. The junction had 10 bases not matched to a gene; V was cut back by 3 bases and J by 3 bases. This CDR3 spans 16 amino acids. Germline V gives CDR1 SGHNT, CDR2 YYREEE (reference sequence). The chain's CDR3 is CASSSSGLRGTDTQYF. DNA for the CDR3: TGTGCCAGCAGCTCCTCCGGGTTGCGGGGGACAGATACGCAGTATTTT.

The chain employs TRBV4-2 and TRBJ2-6; 9 bases are a match to TRBD1. CDR3 size: 20 residues. V shed 0 bases, J shed 3 bases, and the junction held 12 bases outside the gene matches. Looked up from germline, CDR1 is LGHNA and CDR2 is YNFKEQ. This CDR3 is CASSQDARTGDFGGANVLTF. The CDR3 DNA sequence: TGTGCCAGCAGCCAAGATGCTCGGACAGGGGACTTTGGTGGGGCCAACGTCCTGACTTTC.

This chain links TRBV7-9 with TRBJ2-1, with 7 bases that match TRBD2. This CDR3 contains 13 residues. Trimming at V came to 3 bases and at J to 8 bases, leaving 4 bases not matched to a gene. Germline assignment: CDR1 SEHNR and CDR2 FQNEAQ (reference sequence). CDR3: CASSFGLVDEQFF. CDR3 nucleotides: TGTGCCAGCAGCTTCGGACTAGTCGATGAGCAGTTCTTC.

The chain carries TRBV7-6 and TRBJ2-3; 9 bases fit TRBD2. The length of the CDR3 is 15 residues. With 1 base clipped from V and 6 bases from J, the junction kept 5 bases outside the gene matches. From germline, CDR1 is SGHVS and CDR2 FNYEAQ. The CDR3 here is CASSLEGSGGDTQYF. The CDR3 DNA reads TGTGCCAGCAGCTTAGAAGGCAGCGGGGGGGATACGCAGTATTTT.

The chain employs TRBV6-5 and TRBJ1-2; maybe TRBD1 (5 bases). Trimming took off 0 bases at V and 4 bases at J, with 12 bases between the two ends. The germline CDR1 and CDR2 sequences are MNHEY and SVGAGI. The CDR3 spans 15 residues. The CDR3 region has the DNA TGTGCCAGCAGTTACTCGGCACAGGAATTCTATGGCTACACCTTC. Encoded protein: CASSYSAQEFYGYTF.

The chain is built from TRBV19 and TRBJ1-1; 7 bases line up with TRBD1. Per the germline V gene, CDR1 is LNHDA and CDR2 is SQIVND (reference sequence). CDR3 length: 14 residues. V trimming: 9 bases; J trimming: 1 base; junction bases outside the gene matches: 8. CDR3 in amino acids: CASTRDRQNTEAFF. Here the CDR3 DNA reads TGTGCCAGCACCCGGGACAGACAGAACACTGAAGCTTTCTTT. Full variable domain (rest looked up from reference TRBV19 and TRBJ1-1): DGGITQSPKYLFRKEGQNVTLSCEQNLNHDAMYWYRQDPGQGLRLIYYSQIVNDFQKGDIAEGYSVSREKKESFPLTVTSAQKNPTAFYLCASTRDRQNTEAFFGQGTRLTVV.

This clone was seen once. The J gene is TRBJ2-2, the V gene TRBV19; 8 positions agree with TRBD1. Trimming at V came to 5 bases and at J to 6 bases, leaving 5 bases not matched to a gene. CDR1 is LNHDA, CDR2 SQIVND, per germline (reference sequence). The CDR3 extends over 14 amino acids. The CDR3 region has the DNA TGTGCCAGTAGTGGGAGGACAGGGCCCGGGGAGCTGTTTTTT. Protein: CASSGRTGPGELFF.

The rearrangement uses TRBV11-2 and TRBJ2-3; D is unclear. In germline, CDR1 is SGHAT, CDR2 FQNNGV. The CDR3 spans 13 residues. V gave up 5 bases and J gave up 0 bases, with 6 bases separating them. The CDR3 loop is CASSQTSTDTQYF. Written as DNA, the CDR3 is TGTGCCAGCAGCCAGACTAGCACAGATACGCAGTATTTT. The full variable domain, rest sourced from reference TRBV11-2 and TRBJ2-3, is EAGVAQSPRYKIIEKRQSVAFWCNPISGHATLYWYQQILGQGPKLLIQFQNNGVVDDSQLPKDRFSAERLKGVDSTLKIQPAKLEDSAVYLCASSQTSTDTQYFGPGTRLTVL.

J is TRBJ1-2 and V is TRBV18; 8 nucleotides line up with TRBD1. This CDR3 comprises 16 residues. Germline V gene data show CDR1 as KGHSH and CDR2 as LQKENI. V shed 2 bases and J 4 bases; nucleotides not matched to a gene: 9. CDR3 amino acids: CASSPDRGQARYGYTF. In DNA, the CDR3 is TGTGCCAGCTCACCAGATCGGGGACAGGCTCGCTATGGCTACACCTTC.

The gene calls are TRBV2 and TRBJ2-3, with TRBD1 identical over 7 bases. The CDR3 covers 15 residues. J was trimmed by 0 bases and V by 6 bases; bases with no gene match: 6. The germline V gene has CDR1 SNHLY and CDR2 FYNNEI. CDR3 sequence reads: CASSVQGTSTDTQYF. In nucleotides, the CDR3 is TGTGCCAGCAGCGTACAGGGGACCAGCACAGATACGCAGTATTTT.

The rearrangement uses TRBV11-2 and TRBJ2-7, with 7 bases lining up with TRBD1. V trimming: 5 bases; J trimming: 0 bases; junction bases outside the gene matches: 10. CDR3 length: 16 amino acids. Germline values: CDR1 SGHAT, CDR2 FQNNGV. Here the CDR3 reads CASSTLQGQSSYEQYF. The CDR3 DNA is TGTGCCAGCAGCACCTTACAGGGGCAGAGCTCCTACGAGCAGTACTTC.